Here is one T cell receptor beta chain with its context. The data derive from a study of blood T cell repertoires in COVID-19. Overall study: Acute-phase and convalescent COVID-19 samples originated in the United States, Italy and Spain.

CDR3 size: 15 residues. The V segment lost 5 bases and the J segment 9 bases; nucleotides outside the gene matches: 10. The germline V gene has CDR1 SGHTA and CDR2 FQGTGA. Data came from immunoSEQ multiplex PCR; TCRdb stores just in-frame clones and leaves some out. This sample has 250,000 or so clones, with 85% to 90% found just once. Participant ages covered roughly 18 to 90 years across about 22 US areas. Participants' reported clinical history set cohort assignment. The TCR comes from a woman between 25 and 40 years old with acute COVID-19. J is TRBJ1-6 and V is TRBV7-3; 7 positions agree with TRBD1. Sample: PBMCs or T cells enriched from blood (not recorded which). The CDR3 bases are TGTGCCAGCAGCCCACAGACAGGGCTGGGTTCACCCCTCCACTTT. Protein: CASSPQTGLGSPLHF.